This T cell receptor (beta chain) derives from a study of human T cells and chemical hapten exposure. Study as a whole: Per-sample TCR yields varied mainly from small pooled library volume differences. Overall study findings and caveats: TCRs at a frequency above 1 in 1000 stayed unchanged with DPC sensitization.

This clonotype was seen a handful of times. Its antigen remains unknown. The authors' total RNA extraction used unfractionated whole blood. Library construction involved attaching unique molecular identifiers to individual cDNA molecules, which allowed quantitative, reproducible TCR counting. Source study methods: Sample-level TCR yields exhibited a median of approximately 96,000, with a range of about 23,224 to 700,000. MiXCR, run by TCRdb on the 5' RACE reads, gives a single entry per CDR3 protein. The V and J calls and clone size come from TCRdb's table, not from the authors' own analysis. This table holds roughly 110,000 distinct CDR3 sequences, around a fifth found once. The receptor was isolated from a human donor in good health.

CDR3 loop: CSVEKGLAGGRPTDTQYF. The CDR3 DNA is TGCAGCGTTGAAAAAGGACTAGCGGGAGGGCGCCCCACAGATACGCAGTATTTT. The genes are TRBV29-1 and TRBJ2-3; 15 nucleotides line up with TRBD2. Germline assignment: CDR1 SQVTM and CDR2 ANQGSEA. V lost 2 bases, J lost 2 bases, and 8 bases stayed unmatched. The CDR3 is made up of 18 amino acids.